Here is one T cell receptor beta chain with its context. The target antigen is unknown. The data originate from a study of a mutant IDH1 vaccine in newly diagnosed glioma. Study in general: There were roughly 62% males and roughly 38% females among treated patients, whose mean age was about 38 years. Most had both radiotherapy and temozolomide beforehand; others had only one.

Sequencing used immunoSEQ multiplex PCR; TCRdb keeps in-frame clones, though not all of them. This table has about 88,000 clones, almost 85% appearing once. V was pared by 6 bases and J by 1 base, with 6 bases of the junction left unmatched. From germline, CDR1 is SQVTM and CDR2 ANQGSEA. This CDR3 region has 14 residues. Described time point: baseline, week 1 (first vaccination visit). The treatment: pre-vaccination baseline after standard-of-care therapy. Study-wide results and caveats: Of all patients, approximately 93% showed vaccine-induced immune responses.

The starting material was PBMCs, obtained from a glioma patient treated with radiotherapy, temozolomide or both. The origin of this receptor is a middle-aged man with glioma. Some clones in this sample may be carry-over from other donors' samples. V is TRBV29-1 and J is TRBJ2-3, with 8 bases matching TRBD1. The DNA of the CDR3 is TGCAGCGTGCGGGGACAGGTCGGCACAGATACGCAGTATTTT. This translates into CSVRGQVGTDTQYF.